This TCR beta chain derives from a study of shared clonotypes between healthy human individuals (dated by TCRdb to the early 2020s). About the study as a whole: Three men and two women, aged 18 to 49 years, made up the cohort. For each donor, three plates each were used for CD4 naive and CD4 memory, two plates were used for CD8 naive, and one plate was used for CD8 memory. Blood TCR repertoires of about 5 healthy adults were deeply sequenced to estimate repertoire size and the extent of clonotype sharing between individuals. To increase sequencing depth and limit assay-specific biases, different laboratories used diverse techniques to prepare libraries and sequence TCR repertoires. Per donor, leukapheresis produced somewhere between about 0.85 and 10 billion PBMCs.

What the work shows at the level of the full study, not this receptor alone: The small number of donors limited the genetic and exposure-history diversity represented. Sampling was restricted to blood, and TCR repertoires in tissue are likely to differ from TCR repertoires in blood. Compared with non-shared clonotypes, clonotypes shared by all four sorted-subset donors had higher generation probabilities. Naive subsets generally had larger estimated clonotype richness than memory subsets did. Pairwise subsampling indicated that sequencing depth was expected to affect the degree of clonotype sharing among donors. Incomplete sequencing was indicated by rarefaction of sorted-subset datasets, despite the large sequencing depth. When several donors were compared, the shared fraction of clonotypes was 5% to 6.5% for naive CD4, more than 3% for naive CD8, more than 2% for memory CD4, and 0.35% to 0.5% for memory CD8.

The donors were healthy, HIV-negative adults who had no recently reported acute infections or vaccinations. Every donor was a Caucasian adult living in Nashville, Tennessee, USA. CD4+ T cells were enriched by magnetic negative selection; naive cells were then positively selected on CD45RA, and the negative fraction formed the memory subset. Blood was obtained by leukapheresis, after which PBMCs were separated by Ficoll-Histopaque density gradient centrifugation and cryopreserved in liquid nitrogen vapor phase. Purity and quantity of every magnetically sorted T cell population were checked by analytical flow cytometry. Genomic DNA was isolated from each sorted fraction and quantified by UV absorbance on a Nanodrop 2000c. About this clone: Which antigen it targets is not known. No base qualities exist here, and no much larger clone lies one base off it.

Trimming removed 4 bases from V and 0 bases from J, leaving 12 bases between the germline ends. CDR1 is given as ENHRY and CDR2 as SYGVKD, both from the germline V gene. CDR3 length: 16 amino acids, cysteine to phenylalanine. Of the read, only the CDR3 DNA is kept; its 48 bases are in frame from base 1. Using the deep immunoSEQ assay, TCR CDR3 regions were amplified from genomic DNA by multiplex PCR. Extracted genomic DNA from each cell subset was distributed evenly across all wells of several immunoSEQ 96-well plates, and each plate was treated as a replicate. For sorted subsets, around 200 ng genomic DNA, equal to tens of thousands of T cell genomes, was loaded into each replicate PCR. Purified libraries were quantified with a Qubit 3.0 fluorometer, sized on a Bioanalyzer 2100, and re-quantified with the KAPA Library Quantification kit. Each immunoSEQ 96-well plate was sequenced on its own single-read 150-cycle Illumina NextSeq 550 flow cell. Per the original workflow: Because the immunoSEQ output included only junctional sequences and no quality scores, the filtering could not be the same as the filtering used for full-length reads. To assign V/J genes and CDR3, sequences were annotated using PyIR, a Python wrapper for IgBLAST v1.9, with IMGT germline references. Reads with weak V/J assignments (E-value above 1e-6), missing CDR3, stop codons, out-of-frame junctions, or ambiguous translated residues were removed. V3J clonotypes were defined as sequences sharing the same inferred V gene, J gene, and CDR3 amino acid sequence. Percentage overlap between repertoires was computed as shared unique clonotypes divided by the size of the smaller repertoire. RTK rarefaction, the Chao1 estimator, and Recon v2.1 estimates of unobserved clonotypes were used to assess repertoire richness. Generation probabilities were computed with OLGA for all TCRbeta clonotypes obtained by the gDNA method from four donors. In its TCRdb copy, this immuneACCESS table keeps in-frame sequences only and misses some clones. Where compared with another copy, unresolved V genes explain less than half of these, and the others have no known cause. V, J and clone size are taken as reported in that table, and D and trimming were inferred from the DNA itself. This sample holds millions of clones; more than 80% were observed only once. The top ten clonotypes cover 0.39% of the sample.

The rearrangement combines TRBV10-3 with TRBJ2-2; TRBD1 is a possible D gene, resting on 7 matching bases. Source material: naive CD4+ T cells from PBMCs. Sample cell subset or site, as interpreted from the label and publication: CD45RA+ positively selected. The clonotype comes from a man between 18 and 35 years old in good health. Some clones in this sample may be carry-over from other donors' samples. The nucleotides read TGTGCCATCAGTGGCCAGGGGGGTTCGAACACCGGGGAGCTGTTTTTT. Its translation reads: CAISGQGGSNTGELFF.